This T cell receptor (beta chain) derives from a study of CD8+ T cells in alopecia areata. Following extraction, RNA underwent reverse transcription to cDNA, which served as the sequencing template. The method was immunoSEQ multiplex PCR; TCRdb's version includes in-frame clones alone and lacks a portion of them. This repertoire shows more than 95,000 clones, about 61% found once; its top ten account for approximately 31%. This CDR3 is 13 amino acids long. Looked up from germline, CDR1 is SQVTM and CDR2 is ANQGSEA. V dropped 7 bases and J dropped 1; count of bases not matched to a gene: 4. Treatment noted: oral pan-JAK inhibitor, 5-10 mg twice daily.

The material was CD8+ T cells sorted from blood, obtained at week 4, from a patient treated with tofacitinib. The source is a human donor with alopecia areata. The chain combines TRBV29-1 with TRBJ2-4; TRBD2 aligns across 7 bases. The CDR3 spells CSALAEAKNIQYF. In DNA form, the CDR3 reads TGCAGCGCCCTAGCGGAGGCCAAAAACATTCAGTACTTC.